The 24 T cell receptor beta chains given below trace back to one sample, sequenced in a study of response to subunit inactivated influenza vaccine. TCRdb itself ran the RT-PCR reads through MiXCR, one entry per CDR3 protein. The sample consists of fewer than 800,000 distinct CDR3 sequences, 15% to 19% of them appearing once. Sample: PBMCs from blood, taken roughly 13 days after vaccination. The origin of the receptors is a man in his forties or fifties who received an inactivated influenza vaccine.

This clonotype was seen a few times. This rearrangement joins TRBV9 to TRBJ2-7; D uncertain. Germline CDR1 SGDLS, CDR2 YYNGEE. CDR3 length: 15 amino acids. Trimming removed 0 bases at V and 0 bases at J, with 10 bases between. The DNA of the CDR3 is TGTGCCAGCAGCGTAGCGGGCGGACCCTCCTACGAGCAGTACTTC. It specifies CASSVAGGPSYEQYF.

At least ten counts were recorded for this clonotype. The rearrangement links TRBV7-6 to TRBJ2-5; 9 bases are shared with TRBD2. Germline CDR1 and CDR2: SGHVS and FNYEAQ. The CDR3 is 16 amino acids. With 3 bases clipped from V and 2 bases from J, the junction kept 7 bases outside the gene matches. The CDR3 bases are TGTGCCAGCAGCTTTAGCACTAGCGGGCTACAAGAGACCCAGTACTTC. This gives the protein CASSFSTSGLQETQYF.

On this clonotype: The conserved closing phenylalanine or tryptophan is absent in this CDR3, likely reflecting a read error. The chain employs TRBV20-1 and TRBJ1-2; no definite D call. This CDR3 has 13 residues. The V end lost 0 bases, the J end lost 0 bases, and 5 bases lay between the germline ends. In germline, CDR1 is DFQATT, CDR2 SNEGSKA (reference sequence). CDR3 residues: CSARDGANYGYTI. CDR3 nucleotide sequence: TGCAGTGCTAGAGACGGAGCTAACTATGGCTACACCATC.

A few counts support this clonotype. V is TRBV3-1 and J is TRBJ1-2; possibly TRBD1 for D (6 bases). The CDR3 consists of 14 residues. Trimming removed 3 bases at V and 8 bases at J, with 16 bases between. The germline V gene encodes CDR1 LGHDT and CDR2 YNNKEL (reference sequence). The CDR3 protein is CASSHRGTSGGYTF. CDR3 in DNA: TGTGCCAGCAGCCACCGAGGGACATCGGGAGGCTACACCTTC.

J is TRBJ1-2 and V is TRBV28; a possible D gene is TRBD1 (6 bases). Trimming left V 3 bases short and J 0 bases short, with 11 bases between. The CDR3 runs to 15 residues. Germline V gives CDR1 MDHEN, CDR2 SYDVKM. CDR3 protein: CASSFWGATNYGYTF. The CDR3 region has the DNA TGTGCCAGCAGTTTTTGGGGGGCGACTAACTATGGCTACACCTTC.

The V gene is TRBV12-3 or TRBV12-4, the J gene TRBJ2-1; D is uncertain. The CDR3 has 14 residues. Trimming pared 9 bases from V and 5 bases from J, leaving 17 bases between. The CDR3 DNA follows: TGTGCCAGTGCCGGGCCCCCCAAGGACAATGAGCAGTTCTTC. It codes for CASAGPPKDNEQFF.

This clonotype occurred a few times. The gene calls are TRBV20-1 and TRBJ2-7, with TRBD2 identical over 12 bases. Germline lookup yields CDR1 DFQATT and CDR2 SNEGSKA (reference sequence). Trimming at V came to 3 bases and at J to 3 bases, leaving 6 bases not matched to a gene. This CDR3 comprises 15 residues. The CDR3 bases are TGCAGTGCTAGGGAGCTAGCGGGGGGGTTCTACGAGCAGTACTTC. Amino acid sequence: CSARELAGGFYEQYF.

The rearrangement joins TRBV4-3 to TRBJ2-7; TRBD2 agrees at 7 bases. CDR1 and CDR2 (germline): LGHNA, YSLEER. The CDR3 sequence is 16 residues long. The trim removed 0 bases at V and 3 bases at J, leaving 8 bases unmatched. CDR3 DNA sequence: TGCGCCAGCAGCCAAGATTCCGGGGGGTCAGGCTACGAGCAGTACTTC. This sequence encodes CASSQDSGGSGYEQYF.

The chain has TRBV20-1 and TRBJ2-7, with D uncertain. Germline CDR1 DFQATT, CDR2 SNEGSKA (reference sequence). The CDR3 is made up of 15 amino acids. Trimming took 1 base from V and 2 from J, leaving 15 bases between them. The CDR3 is CSARATGVRPYEQYF. The CDR3 nucleotides are TGCAGTGCTAGAGCCACTGGGGTCCGCCCCTACGAGCAGTACTTC.

This clonotype was observed a handful of times. The gene calls are TRBV3-1 and TRBJ2-2; 8 positions match TRBD2. With 6 bases clipped from V and 6 bases from J, the junction kept 3 bases outside the gene matches. This CDR3 spans 13 amino acids. Looked up from germline, CDR1 is LGHDT and CDR2 is YNNKEL (reference sequence). The CDR3 sequence is CASRRGAAGELFF. CDR3 sequence (DNA): TGTGCCAGCAGGCGGGGGGCGGCCGGGGAGCTGTTTTTT.

This sequence joins TRBV20-1 and TRBJ2-1; the D is unclear. This CDR3 spans 13 amino acids. CDR1 and CDR2 (germline): DFQATT, SNEGSKA (reference sequence). Between the trimmed V and J ends, which lost 3 bases and 8 bases, there was a span of 14 bases. The CDR3 loop reads CSASPPGWDEQFF. The CDR3 nucleotides read TGCAGTGCTAGCCCCCCCGGGTGGGATGAGCAGTTCTTC.

This clonotype appeared a few times. The chain has TRBV6-2 or TRBV6-3 and TRBJ2-4; TRBD2 agrees at 11 bases. Germline V gene sequence: CDR1 MNHEY, CDR2 SVGEGT. The V and J ends lost 3 bases and 1 base, in that order; junction bases with no gene match: 5. CDR3 length: 17 amino acids. CDR3 sequence: CASSYTSGSPAKNIQYF. CDR3 nucleotide sequence: TGTGCCAGCAGTTATACTAGCGGGAGTCCGGCCAAAAACATTCAGTACTTC.

This rearrangement joins TRBV29-1 to TRBJ1-1; D perhaps matches TRBD1 (6 bases). This CDR3 has 13 amino acids. Germline CDR1 reads SQVTM; CDR2 reads ANQGSEA. Trimming shortened V by 3 bases and J by 4 bases, and 12 bases separated the two germline ends. CDR3 sequence reads: CSVDRTGSTEAFF. The CDR3 DNA sequence: TGCAGCGTTGATAGAACAGGGAGCACTGAAGCTTTCTTT.

The chain joins TRBV4-3 to TRBJ2-3; 8 nucleotides agree with TRBD1. The V gene's germline CDR1 is LGHNA and CDR2 YSLEER. The CDR3 is 15 residues long. V dropped 7 bases and J dropped 9; count of bases not matched to a gene: 15. As DNA, the CDR3 is TGCGCCAGCAAAGTCTCAGGGGGCAAAAGTTACACGCAGTATTTT. Amino acids: CASKVSGGKSYTQYF.

The V and J genes are TRBV30 and TRBJ1-1, with D possibly being TRBD1 (6 bases). From germline, CDR1 is GTSNPN and CDR2 SVGIG (reference sequence). This CDR3 region has 16 residues. The V end was cut by 0 bases, the J end by 4 bases, with 18 bases between. CDR3 residues: CAWSVPGASPFTEAFF. The CDR3 region has the DNA TGTGCCTGGAGTGTACCGGGGGCCAGTCCGTTCACTGAAGCTTTCTTT.

The chain employs TRBV2 and TRBJ1-1; D is possibly TRBD1 (6 bases). The CDR3 length is 13 residues. Between the trimmed V and J ends, which lost 7 bases and 1 base, there was a span of 10 bases. In germline, CDR1 is SNHLY, CDR2 FYNNEI. CDR3 bases: TGTGCCAGCACAGGACAGACGAACACTGAAGCTTTCTTT. It yields the protein CASTGQTNTEAFF.

J is TRBJ2-1 and V is TRBV5-1; TRBD1 is a possible D gene (6 bases). The CDR3 length is 16 residues. Trimming removed 0 bases at V and 4 bases at J, with 14 bases between. Per the germline V gene, CDR1 is SGHRS and CDR2 is YFSETQ. The CDR3, as DNA: TGCGCCAGCAGCTTGGAAGGGGGAGTGGGGTACAATGAGCAGTTCTTC. Translating gives CASSLEGGVGYNEQFF.

This clonotype was seen a handful of times. The chain is built from TRBV29-1 and TRBJ2-4; 9 bases map to TRBD1. From germline, CDR1 is SQVTM and CDR2 ANQGSEA. The CDR3 is made up of 14 amino acids. J gave up 4 bases and V 6 bases, and 7 bases lay outside the gene matches. CDR3 sequence: CSVDMGQGKNIQYF. Written as DNA, the CDR3 is TGCAGCGTGGATATGGGACAGGGTAAAAACATTCAGTACTTC.

The chain uses TRBV20-1 and TRBJ2-1; a weak D match, TRBD2 (5 bases). The germline V gene has CDR1 DFQATT and CDR2 SNEGSKA (reference sequence). V was pared by 3 bases and J by 5 bases, with 14 bases between. The CDR3 is 14 amino acids. The CDR3 spells CSASWRAPNNEQFF. As DNA, the CDR3 is TGCAGTGCTAGTTGGCGGGCCCCAAACAATGAGCAGTTCTTC.

In its sample, this clonotype was seen many times. The chain employs TRBV5-1 and TRBJ2-5; 8 nucleotides match TRBD1. The CDR3 is 13 residues long. Germline V gene data show CDR1 as SGHRS and CDR2 as YFSETQ. V shed 2 bases, J shed 4 bases, and the junction held 1 base outside the gene matches. In DNA, the CDR3 is TGCGCCAGCAGCTTACAGGGGGGAGAGACCCAGTACTTC. Its translation: CASSLQGGETQYF.

The J gene is TRBJ1-6, the V gene TRBV5-6; unclear D gene. The germline CDR1 and CDR2 sequences are SGHDT and YYEEEE. CDR3 length: 15 amino acids. Trimming pared 5 bases from V and 6 bases from J, leaving 15 bases between. DNA of the CDR3: TGTGCCAGCAGAGGAGGGAGCCGGATTAATTCACCCCTCCACTTT. Protein product: CASRGGSRINSPLHF.

This clonotype was seen at least ten times. The junction shows a germline mismatch at one end, possibly a read error. The J gene is TRBJ2-5, the V gene TRBV12-3 or TRBV12-4; 10 bases are a match to TRBD1. The CDR3 is 11 residues long. CDR3 nucleotide sequence: TGTGCCAGCAGTCAGGGACAGGGGAGGAACTTC. Translated, it gives CASSQGQGRNF.

The CDR3: CASSLEIGRMNTEAFF. CDR3 in DNA: TGTGCCAGCAGCTTAGAGATTGGCAGGATGAACACTGAAGCTTTCTTT. The chain links TRBV7-2 to TRBJ1-1; D call uncertain. V lost 1 base and J lost 0, with 12 bases in between. This CDR3 has 16 residues. The germline gives CDR1 SGHTA, CDR2 FQGNSA.

This chain uses TRBV12-3 or TRBV12-4 with TRBJ2-5; TRBD2 agrees at 12 bases. The CDR3 is 16 amino acids. With V trimmed by 2 bases and J by 7 bases, 8 bases remained unmatched. The chain's CDR3 is CASSLLAGGDLGTQYF. CDR3 bases: TGTGCCAGCAGTTTACTAGCGGGAGGGGACCTAGGGACCCAGTACTTC.